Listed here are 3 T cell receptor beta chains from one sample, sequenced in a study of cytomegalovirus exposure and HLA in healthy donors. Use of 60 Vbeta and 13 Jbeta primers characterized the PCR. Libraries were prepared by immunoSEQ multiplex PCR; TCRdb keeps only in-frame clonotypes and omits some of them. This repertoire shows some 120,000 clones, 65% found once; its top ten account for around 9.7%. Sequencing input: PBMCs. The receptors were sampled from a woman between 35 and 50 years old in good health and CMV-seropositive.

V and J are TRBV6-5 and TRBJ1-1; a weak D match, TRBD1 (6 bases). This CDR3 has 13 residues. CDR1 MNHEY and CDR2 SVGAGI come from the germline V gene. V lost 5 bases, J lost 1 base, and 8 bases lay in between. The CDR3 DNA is TGTGCCAGCAGTCTACAGGGGAACACTGAAGCTTTCTTT. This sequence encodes CASSLQGNTEAFF.

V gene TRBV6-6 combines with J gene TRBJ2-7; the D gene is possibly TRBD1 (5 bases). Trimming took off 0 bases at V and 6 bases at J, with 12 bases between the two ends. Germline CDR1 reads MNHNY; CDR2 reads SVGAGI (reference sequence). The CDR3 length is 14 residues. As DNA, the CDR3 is TGTGCCAGCAGTTACTCGGATAGGGGAAGCGAGCAGTACTTC. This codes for CASSYSDRGSEQYF.

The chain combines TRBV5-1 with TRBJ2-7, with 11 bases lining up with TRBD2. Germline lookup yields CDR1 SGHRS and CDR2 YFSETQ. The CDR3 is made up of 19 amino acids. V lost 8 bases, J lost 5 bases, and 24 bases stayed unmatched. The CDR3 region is CASRAAVIALAGGGDEQYF. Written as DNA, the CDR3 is TGCGCCAGTAGAGCGGCGGTTATTGCTCTAGCGGGAGGAGGCGACGAGCAGTACTTC.